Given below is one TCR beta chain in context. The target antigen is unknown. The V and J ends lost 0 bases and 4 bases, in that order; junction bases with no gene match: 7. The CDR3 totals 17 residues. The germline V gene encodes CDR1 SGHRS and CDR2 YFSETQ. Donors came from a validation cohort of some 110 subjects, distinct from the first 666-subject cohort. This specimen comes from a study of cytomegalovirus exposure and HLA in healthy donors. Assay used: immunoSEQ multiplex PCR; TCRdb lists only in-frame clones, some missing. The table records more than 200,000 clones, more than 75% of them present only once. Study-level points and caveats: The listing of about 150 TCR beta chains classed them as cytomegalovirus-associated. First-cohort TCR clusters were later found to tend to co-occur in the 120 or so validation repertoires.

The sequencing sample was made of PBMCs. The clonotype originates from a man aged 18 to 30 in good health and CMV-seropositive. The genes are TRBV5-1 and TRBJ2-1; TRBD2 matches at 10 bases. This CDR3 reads CASSLASQTSGYNEQFF. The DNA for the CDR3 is TGCGCCAGCAGCTTGGCGTCACAGACTAGCGGGTACAATGAGCAGTTCTTC.